This T cell receptor beta chain originates from a study of vaccination effects on CD4 cells after COVID-19. Clones were sequenced by immunoSEQ multiplex PCR, and TCRdb holds only the in-frame ones, with some missing. The sample includes over 35,000 clones, over 65% seen only once; the top ten take about 3.8%. The V gene lost 4 bases and the J gene lost 4 bases, with 18 bases spanning the gap. The CDR3 totals 16 residues. Germline V gene data show CDR1 as SGHKS and CDR2 as YYEKEE (reference sequence). About this clone: Its antigen remains unknown.

Following culture for roughly 10 days, CD4+ T cells were isolated. This individual tested PCR-positive for SARS-CoV-2 infection between March and December 2020. The vaccine given was either BNT162b2 or mRNA-1273, in two doses. The sequence derives from a human donor who had a prior SARS-CoV-2 infection. The source was CD4+ T cells from PBMCs cultured without peptide, collected after COVID-19 vaccination. This chain links TRBV5-5 with TRBJ2-1, with D tentatively TRBD1 (6 bases). In DNA form, the CDR3 reads TGTGCCAGCAGCATCCTACAGGGCGGCTCTTACAATGAGCAGTTCTTC. It specifies CASSILQGGSYNEQFF.